The clone carrying this T cell receptor beta chain was seen more than once but under ten times. This specimen comes from a study of blood T cell repertoires in COVID-19. TCRdb's table, derived via immunoSEQ multiplex PCR, lists solely in-frame clones and lacks some. The sample lists 150,000 to 200,000 clones; around 83% were seen once. This clonotype was obtained from a woman aged 80 or older in a cohort sampled during active or convalescent COVID-19. The sample taken for sequencing was peripheral blood.

CDR3 coding DNA: TGCAGCGTTGCACAGGGTTACTACGAGCAGTACTTC. Protein product: CSVAQGYYEQYF. This sequence joins TRBV29-1 and TRBJ2-7; tentative D call: TRBD1 (6 bases). CDR3 size: 12 residues. CDR1 is SQVTM and CDR2 is ANQGSEA in the germline V gene. V was clipped by 4 bases and J by 3 bases, with 10 bases between them.